This T cell receptor beta chain stems from a study of T cells after yellow fever vaccination. Germline assignment: CDR1 MNHEY and CDR2 SMNVEV (reference sequence). V was shortened by 2 bases and J by 9 bases, with 8 bases between the two germline ends. The CDR3 is 12 amino acids. TCRdb independently ran MiXCR on the 5' RACE reads; one entry per CDR3 protein. The sample includes approximately 550,000 distinct CDR3 sequences, around an eighth of them seen just once. The sample here was PBMCs, taken on the day of the yellow fever booster vaccination. V and J are TRBV27 and TRBJ2-1, with no clear D. The clonotype was recovered from a man aged 25 to 40 who received the YFV17D yellow fever vaccine. CDR3 sequence reads: CASSLPIGEQFF. For the CDR3, the DNA is TGTGCCAGCAGTTTACCTATCGGTGAGCAGTTCTTC.